The clone carrying this TCR beta chain was recorded once. What it binds is unknown. Profiled with immunoSEQ multiplex PCR; TCRdb holds only in-frame clones, not every one. This sample carries 99,000 or so clones, 89% of them seen once, and the ten largest clones take approximately 18%. These data are taken from a study of T cell responses to AZD1222 COVID-19 vaccine. Study observations and caveats: No repertoire was sampled before or during the peak T cell response, only after it. Dominant at 160-218 and 743-854, vaccine-associated CD4 TCRs also spanned spike.

The CDR3 is 13 residues long. Trimming took off 1 base at V and 4 bases at J, with 5 bases between the two ends. In germline, CDR1 is MNHNS, CDR2 SASEGT. The chain combines TRBV6-1 with TRBJ1-3; D is undetermined. This receptor was obtained from an adult in good health. This specimen consisted of peripheral blood, obtained on day 0 of AZD1222 vaccination. The CDR3 region is CASSEDSGNTIYF. As DNA, the CDR3 is TGTGCCAGCAGTGAAGATTCCGGAAACACCATATATTTT.